This T cell receptor (beta chain) was recovered during a study of human T cells and chemical hapten exposure. On the study more broadly: 2% DPC applied to an approximately 2 cm by approximately 2 cm arm area sensitized donors. Patients had diphenylcyclopropenone applied to the scalp weekly throughout the approximately 25-week study. Study results and caveats: No change in TCRs above 1 in 1000 frequency was produced by DPC sensitization.

Germline CDR1 DFQATT, CDR2 SNEGSKA (reference sequence). CDR3 length: 14 amino acids. The V end lost 0 bases, the J end lost 5 bases, and 14 bases lay between the germline ends. Time point in this sample: patch test 2, 6 weeks after DPC sensitization. Indicated treatment: therapeutic diphenylcyclopropenone sensitization with weekly scalp DPC. This clonotype was counted at least ten times. Its specificity is not known. What the library attached to individual cDNA molecules were unique molecular identifiers. TCRdb redid the calling of the RACE reads with MiXCR, one entry per CDR3 protein. The repertoire consists of 35,000 to 45,000 distinct CDR3 sequences, with about 8.9% occurring once and the leading ten covering approximately 15%.

The sample consisted of whole blood, taken in connection with sensitization to the hapten diphenylcyclopropenone (DPC). The rearrangement links TRBV20-1 to TRBJ2-7; D not resolved. The receptor was derived from a woman in her thirties or forties with alopecia areata. Some clones in this sample may be carry-over from other donors' samples. This CDR3 is CSARDERTIHEQYF. DNA of the CDR3: TGCAGTGCTAGAGATGAAAGAACAATCCACGAGCAGTACTTC.